There are many counts of the clone carrying this T cell receptor (beta chain). Its specificity is unknown. The data originate from a study of T cells in Graves' hyperthyroidism and ophthalmopathy. Study-wide results and caveats: Most thyroid clonotypes expanded above 0.001 appeared in blood too.

Orbital computed tomography, thyroid ultrasound, serum thyroxine and TRAb, and clinical symptoms together informed the diagnoses. Amplified regions were TCR beta CDR3 sequences from RNA transcripts. TCR CDR3 underwent first-round RT-PCR with the HTBI primer set. TCRdb itself ran the multiplex PCR reads through MiXCR, one entry per CDR3 protein. Here the sample spans approximately 740,000 distinct CDR3 sequences, around 15% being singletons. The CDR3 runs 14 residues. CDR1 is DFQATT and CDR2 is SNEGSKA in the germline V gene (reference sequence). Trimming stripped 4 bases from V and 4 bases from J, with 17 bases between.

The sequenced material came from blood. The source is a woman aged 18-29 years with Graves' hyperthyroidism. J is TRBJ2-7 and V is TRBV20-1; possibly TRBD2 for D (5 bases). The CDR3 loop reads CSANDLAGAYEQYF. The CDR3 DNA follows: TGCAGTGCTAACGATCTCGCGGGCGCTTACGAGCAGTACTTC.